These T cell receptor beta chains were read from a single sample in a study of T cell responses to AZD1222 COVID-19 vaccine. Sequencing used immunoSEQ multiplex PCR; TCRdb keeps in-frame clones, though not all of them. The repertoire holds roughly 260,000 clones, with over 85% as singletons. This specimen consisted of peripheral blood, obtained on day 0 of AZD1222 vaccination. The receptors stem from an adult in good health. Both conserved end residues are part of each CDR3. Each record gives: V gene, D gene, J gene, clone size, CDR3 protein, CDR3 DNA. A D gene is named only where the DNA matches it firmly. Size values are once, few and many counts, or a class for expanded clones, and some rows have none.

v_call: TRBV5-1; d_call: .; j_call: TRBJ2-7; clone_size: .; cdr3_aa: CASSLNTYEQYF; cdr3_nt: TGCGCCAGCAGCCTAAACACCTACGAGCAGTACTTC
v_call: TRBV28; d_call: TRBD2; j_call: TRBJ2-5; clone_size: .; cdr3_aa: CASSSGGVETQYF; cdr3_nt: TGTGCCAGCAGTTCCGGGGGGGTGGAGACCCAGTACTTC
v_call: TRBV11-1; d_call: .; j_call: TRBJ2-7; clone_size: .; cdr3_aa: CASSSQGYEQYF; cdr3_nt: TGTGCCAGCAGCTCACAGGGCTACGAGCAGTACTTC
v_call: TRBV7-9; d_call: .; j_call: TRBJ1-1; clone_size: few; cdr3_aa: CASSLNGGVGDTEAFF; cdr3_nt: TGTGCCAGCAGCTTAAATGGGGGCGTCGGGGACACTGAAGCTTTCTTT
v_call: TRBV28; d_call: .; j_call: TRBJ1-3; clone_size: .; cdr3_aa: CASTTFGRGTGNTIYF; cdr3_nt: TGTGCCAGCACCACGTTCGGGAGGGGGACTGGAAACACCATATATTTT
v_call: TRBV5-4; d_call: TRBD1; j_call: TRBJ1-1; clone_size: once; cdr3_aa: CASSLEGQGLLTTEAFF; cdr3_nt: TGTGCCAGCAGCTTGGAGGGACAGGGCCTCCTCACCACTGAAGCTTTCTTT
v_call: TRBV24-1; d_call: .; j_call: TRBJ2-6; clone_size: .; cdr3_aa: CATSDSGFGANVLTF; cdr3_nt: TGTGCCACCAGTGATTCGGGGTTTGGGGCCAACGTCCTGACTTTC
v_call: TRBV18; d_call: .; j_call: TRBJ1-1; clone_size: .; cdr3_aa: CASSPTDALSPEAFF; cdr3_nt: TGTGCCAGCTCCCCCACGGATGCTTTATCGCCTGAAGCTTTCTTT
v_call: TRBV5-1; d_call: TRBD1; j_call: TRBJ1-4; clone_size: once; cdr3_aa: CASSGGTVTNEKLFF; cdr3_nt: TGCGCCAGCAGCGGGGGGACAGTTACTAATGAAAAACTGTTTTTT
v_call: TRBV21-1; d_call: .; j_call: TRBJ1-4; clone_size: few; cdr3_aa: CASSPTRRGRGNEKLFF; cdr3_nt: TGTGCCAGCAGCCCGACGAGGAGGGGGAGGGGTAATGAAAAACTGTTTTTT
v_call: TRBV28; d_call: TRBD1; j_call: TRBJ2-7; clone_size: .; cdr3_aa: CASSDRGFSYEQYF; cdr3_nt: TGTGCCAGCAGTGACAGGGGATTCTCCTACGAGCAGTACTTC
v_call: TRBV2; d_call: TRBD1; j_call: TRBJ1-2; clone_size: .; cdr3_aa: CASSLGQGWLGGGYTF; cdr3_nt: TGTGCCAGCAGCCTAGGACAGGGTTGGCTCGGTGGGGGCTACACCTTC
v_call: TRBV11-2; d_call: .; j_call: TRBJ2-3; clone_size: .; cdr3_aa: CASSLVTDTQYF; cdr3_nt: TGTGCCAGCAGCTTAGTAACAGATACGCAGTATTTT
v_call: TRBV24-1; d_call: .; j_call: TRBJ1-2; clone_size: few; cdr3_aa: CATSDLTGQGYTF; cdr3_nt: TGTGCCACCAGTGATTTGACAGGTCAAGGCTACACCTTC
v_call: TRBV5-1; d_call: .; j_call: TRBJ2-2; clone_size: .; cdr3_aa: CASSTRRGTGELFF; cdr3_nt: TGCGCCAGCAGCACGCGGCGGGGAACCGGGGAGCTGTTTTTT
v_call: TRBV2; d_call: .; j_call: TRBJ1-5; clone_size: .; cdr3_aa: CASSGPERLNQPQHF; cdr3_nt: TGTGCCAGCAGTGGGCCGGAGAGATTAAATCAGCCCCAGCATTTT
v_call: TRBV7-8; d_call: .; j_call: TRBJ2-7; clone_size: .; cdr3_aa: CASSSPYEQYF; cdr3_nt: TGTGCCAGCAGCTCCCCCTACGAGCAGTACTTC
v_call: TRBV6-5; d_call: .; j_call: TRBJ2-3; clone_size: .; cdr3_aa: CASSYSAGITDTQYF; cdr3_nt: TGTGCCAGCAGTTACTCCGCGGGTATCACAGATACGCAGTATTTT
v_call: TRBV2; d_call: .; j_call: TRBJ1-6; clone_size: .; cdr3_aa: CASLWDRQNSPLHF; cdr3_nt: TGTGCCAGTCTGTGGGACCGCCAGAATTCACCCCTCCACTTT
v_call: TRBV7-8; d_call: .; j_call: TRBJ1-1; clone_size: .; cdr3_aa: CASSTQEASTEAFF; cdr3_nt: TGTGCCAGCAGCACACAGGAGGCGAGCACTGAAGCTTTCTTT
v_call: TRBV5-8; d_call: .; j_call: TRBJ1-4; clone_size: .; cdr3_aa: CASRRSVGQLQGEKLFF; cdr3_nt: TGTGCCAGCCGACGAAGCGTTGGACAGCTCCAAGGGGAAAAACTGTTTTTT
v_call: TRBV12-3/TRBV12-4; d_call: .; j_call: TRBJ1-5; clone_size: .; cdr3_aa: CASSLEARPQHF; cdr3_nt: TGTGCCAGCAGTTTAGAGGCGAGGCCCCAGCATTTT
v_call: TRBV3-1/TRBV3-2; d_call: .; j_call: TRBJ1-1; clone_size: .; cdr3_aa: CASSQGRVGTEAFF; cdr3_nt: TGTGCCAGCAGCCAAGGTCGCGTAGGGACTGAAGCTTTCTTT
v_call: TRBV4-1; d_call: .; j_call: TRBJ2-2; clone_size: .; cdr3_aa: CASSQDRGAGTGELFF; cdr3_nt: TGCGCCAGCAGCCAAGATCGGGGGGCAGGGACCGGGGAGCTGTTTTTT
v_call: TRBV28; d_call: .; j_call: TRBJ1-1; clone_size: .; cdr3_aa: CASTFRETEAFF; cdr3_nt: TGTGCCAGCACCTTTCGGGAGACTGAAGCTTTCTTT
v_call: TRBV4-1; d_call: .; j_call: TRBJ1-3; clone_size: .; cdr3_aa: CASSQEDRPEGNTIYF; cdr3_nt: TGCGCCAGCAGCCAAGAAGACAGGCCTGAGGGAAACACCATATATTTT
v_call: TRBV19; d_call: .; j_call: TRBJ2-6; clone_size: .; cdr3_aa: CASGGETGVSGANVLTF; cdr3_nt: TGTGCCAGTGGTGGAGAGACAGGCGTCTCTGGGGCCAACGTCCTGACTTTC
v_call: TRBV11-3; d_call: .; j_call: TRBJ1-1; clone_size: .; cdr3_aa: CASSYGSSTEAFF; cdr3_nt: TGTGCCAGCAGCTACGGAAGCTCCACTGAAGCTTTCTTT
v_call: TRBV10-1; d_call: .; j_call: TRBJ2-7; clone_size: .; cdr3_aa: CASSTNRDVYEQYF; cdr3_nt: TGCGCCAGCAGTACCAACCGGGACGTCTACGAGCAGTACTTC
v_call: TRBV4-1; d_call: TRBD1; j_call: TRBJ2-2; clone_size: .; cdr3_aa: CASRQGASGELFF; cdr3_nt: TGCGCCAGCAGACAGGGGGCTAGCGGGGAGCTGTTTTTT
v_call: TRBV5-1; d_call: .; j_call: TRBJ2-7; clone_size: .; cdr3_aa: CASSLGDTLPYEQYF; cdr3_nt: TGCGCCAGCAGCTTGGGGGACACTTTACCCTACGAGCAGTACTTC
v_call: TRBV5-4; d_call: .; j_call: TRBJ2-2; clone_size: once; cdr3_aa: CASSLGGSGNTGELFF; cdr3_nt: TGTGCCAGCAGCTTGGGAGGTAGCGGGAACACCGGGGAGCTGTTTTTT
v_call: TRBV5-8; d_call: .; j_call: TRBJ1-5; clone_size: .; cdr3_aa: CASRERGGQPQHF; cdr3_nt: TGTGCCAGCAGAGAGAGAGGTGGTCAGCCCCAGCATTTT
v_call: TRBV28; d_call: .; j_call: TRBJ1-4; clone_size: .; cdr3_aa: CASSLGVRFEKLFF; cdr3_nt: TGTGCCAGCAGTTTAGGGGTTCGGTTTGAAAAACTGTTTTTT
v_call: TRBV11-2; d_call: TRBD1; j_call: TRBJ1-2; clone_size: .; cdr3_aa: CASRPGQGKKDYGYTF; cdr3_nt: TGTGCCAGCAGACCGGGACAGGGGAAGAAGGACTATGGCTACACCTTC
v_call: TRBV19; d_call: .; j_call: TRBJ1-2; clone_size: .; cdr3_aa: CASSINGGITAGYTF; cdr3_nt: TGTGCCAGTAGTATAAACGGGGGCATAACAGCTGGCTACACCTTC
v_call: TRBV19; d_call: .; j_call: TRBJ2-6; clone_size: .; cdr3_aa: CASSNLVSGANVLTF; cdr3_nt: TGTGCCAGTAGTAATTTGGTCTCTGGGGCCAACGTCCTGACTTTC